Shown below are 25 T cell receptor beta chains from a single sample sequenced in a study of STAT3 mutations in large granular lymphocyte leukemia. General study results and limits: In T-cell large granular lymphocyte leukemia, about half of patients showed multiple immunodominant subclonotypes.

No cognate antigen is known for these TCRs. Here immunoSEQ multiplex PCR was the method, and the copy in TCRdb shows in-frame clones only, minus some. The sample gives about 42,000 clones, around 80% of which show up once; around 0.44% is in the top ten. Material for sequencing was PBMCs. The receptors derive from a human donor with T large granular lymphocyte leukemia. Some clones in this sample may be carry-over from other donors' samples.

V and J are TRBV20-1 and TRBJ2-7; D gene uncertain. Germline CDR1 and CDR2: DFQATT and SNEGSKA (reference sequence). Trimming removed 4 bases from V and 3 bases from J, with 7 bases in between. This CDR3 spans 11 amino acids. The CDR3 loop is CSAIEDYEQYV. The CDR3 DNA is TGCAGTGCTATTGAGGACTACGAGCAGTACGTC.

The chain has TRBV4-1 and TRBJ1-4; D uncertain. The CDR3 consists of 18 residues. V lost 0 bases, J lost 1 base, and 15 bases lay in between. Looked up from germline, CDR1 is MGHRA and CDR2 is YSYEKL. This CDR3 reads CASSQEAPRTGTNEKLFF. For the CDR3, the DNA is TGCGCCAGCAGCCAAGAGGCCCCGCGCACGGGAACTAATGAAAAACTGTTTTTT.

V usage is TRBV7-9 and J usage is TRBJ1-5; 7 bases align to TRBD1. The CDR3 loop spans 15 amino acids. V was pared by 5 bases and J by 3 bases, with 7 bases of the junction left unmatched. Per germline, CDR1 SEHNR and CDR2 FQNEAQ (reference sequence). CDR3 amino acids: CASSRNGTVNQPQHF. The CDR3 bases are TGTGCCAGCAGCCGCAATGGGACAGTCAATCAGCCCCAGCATTTT.

The chain has TRBV7-9 and TRBJ2-2; D ambiguous. Germline assignment: CDR1 SEHNR and CDR2 FQNEAQ (reference sequence). V was trimmed by 9 bases and J by 4 bases, leaving 15 bases between them. This CDR3 comprises 14 residues. Written as DNA, the CDR3 is TGTGCCAGTGTTACCCCGGGCGGCACCGGGGAGCTGTTTTTT. This codes for CASVTPGGTGELFF.

This clone was counted once. The chain employs TRBV4-3 and TRBJ1-1; D not resolved. The CDR3 loop spans 13 amino acids. The V gene's germline CDR1 is LGHNA and CDR2 YSLEER. V lost 5 bases, J lost 4 bases, and 11 bases lay in between. The CDR3 region is CASSKTPGTEAFF. For the CDR3, the DNA is TGCGCCAGCAGCAAGACCCCAGGCACTGAAGCTTTCTTT.

In its sample, this clone was seen once. The chain links TRBV5-8 to TRBJ1-4; TRBD1 is a possible D gene (5 bases). Trimming removed 0 bases at V and 4 bases at J, with 7 bases between. The CDR3 runs 14 residues. CDR1 and CDR2 (germline): SGHTS, YDEGEE. The CDR3 nucleotides are TGTGCCAGCAGCTTGGACAGGATTAATGAAAAACTGTTTTTT. As protein: CASSLDRINEKLFF.

This sequence joins TRBV15 and TRBJ2-1, with 8 bases aligning to TRBD1. Germline trimming cut 3 bases from V and 0 bases from J; bases unmatched to any gene: 7. CDR1 and CDR2 (germline): LNHNV, YYDKDF (reference sequence). This CDR3 spans 17 amino acids. In DNA, the CDR3 is TGTGCCACCAGCAGGCCGTGGACAGGGAGCTCCTACAATGAGCAGTTCTTC. Its translation: CATSRPWTGSSYNEQFF.

This sequence joins TRBV27 and TRBJ1-6; 8 bases match TRBD1. The CDR3 is 15 residues long. The J segment lost 10 bases and the V segment lost 8 bases, leaving 13 bases of the junction unmatched. Germline V gene sequence: CDR1 MNHEY, CDR2 SMNVEV (reference sequence). CDR3 nucleotide sequence: TGTGCCAGCGGACAGGGTTTATCTATAAGGTCACCCCTCCACTTT. It codes for CASGQGLSIRSPLHF.

The gene calls are TRBV2 and TRBJ1-4; D may be TRBD1 (6 bases). Trimming shortened V by 2 bases and J by 8 bases, and 15 bases separated the two germline ends. Germline V gives CDR1 SNHLY, CDR2 FYNNEI. There are 15 residues in the CDR3. CDR3 bases: TGTGCCAGCAGTGAACCAGGGGATTTCGGGGAAAAACTGTTTTTT. Encoded protein: CASSEPGDFGEKLFF.

The CDR3 loop reads CASSVVGDRASPLHF. Here the CDR3 DNA reads TGTGCCAGCAGCGTAGTGGGTGACAGGGCCTCACCCCTCCACTTT. The chain links TRBV9 to TRBJ1-6, with 7 bases matching TRBD1. The CDR3 is made up of 15 amino acids. V was pared by 0 bases and J by 10 bases, with 7 bases of the junction left unmatched. The germline gives CDR1 SGDLS, CDR2 YYNGEE.

The chain combines TRBV6-5 with TRBJ2-3, with D perhaps given as TRBD1 or TRBD2 (6 bases each). The CDR3 sequence is 14 residues long. Per the germline V gene, CDR1 is MNHEY and CDR2 is SVGAGI. V dropped 5 bases and J dropped 4 bases, with 13 bases sitting between them. For the CDR3, the DNA is TGTGCCAGCAGTCGTCGGGGGCTTTCAGATACGCAGTATTTT. Translating it yields CASSRRGLSDTQYF.

The chain links TRBV7-9 to TRBJ1-6; D is undetermined. CDR1 and CDR2 from the germline V gene are SEHNR and FQNEAQ (reference sequence). CDR3 length: 14 residues. V was cut by 1 base and J by 10 bases, with 11 bases left in between. CDR3 DNA: TGTGCCAGCAGCTTAGGCAGGACGAGGTCACCCCTCCACTTT. Protein: CASSLGRTRSPLHF.

This rearrangement joins TRBV7-9 to TRBJ1-1; D gene ambiguous. The CDR3 is 14 residues long. Germline CDR1 reads SEHNR; CDR2 reads FQNEAQ (reference sequence). V lost 1 base and J lost 1, with 7 bases in between. The CDR3 loop is CASSLGYANTEAFF. The DNA for the CDR3 is TGTGCCAGCAGCTTAGGCTACGCGAACACTGAAGCTTTCTTT.

The genes are TRBV5-1 and TRBJ1-3; D not certain. This CDR3 is 14 amino acids long. From germline, CDR1 is SGHRS and CDR2 YFSETQ. V shed 2 bases and J shed 3 bases, with 9 bases lying between them. Here the CDR3 reads CASSFSGNGNTIYF. CDR3 bases: TGCGCCAGCAGCTTCTCGGGGAATGGAAACACCATATATTTT.

This chain uses TRBV18 with TRBJ2-2; tentative D call: TRBD2 (5 bases). The CDR3 covers 17 residues. Germline assignment: CDR1 KGHSH and CDR2 LQKENI. The V end lost 3 bases, the J end lost 1 base, and 15 bases lay between the germline ends. The CDR3 sequence is CASSPLVLDLNTGELFF. The DNA for the CDR3 is TGTGCCAGCTCACCGCTAGTACTAGATTTGAACACCGGGGAGCTGTTTTTT.

The V and J genes are TRBV28 and TRBJ1-6; 7 nucleotides match TRBD1. Trimming cost V 5 bases and J 5 bases; bases outside gene matches: 6. The germline V gene encodes CDR1 MDHEN and CDR2 SYDVKM. The CDR3 extends over 15 amino acids. CDR3 bases: TGTGCCAGCAGTCAACTTACAGGGGATAATTCACCCCTCCACTTT. The encoded protein is CASSQLTGDNSPLHF. The whole variable domain, filled in from reference TRBV28 and TRBJ1-6, reads DVKVTQSSRYLVKRTGEKVFLECVQDMDHENMFWYRQDPGLGLRLIYFSYDVKMKEKGDIPEGYSVSREKKERFSLILESASTNQTSMYLCASSQLTGDNSPLHFGNGTRLTVT.

V and J are TRBV5-4 and TRBJ2-6; maybe TRBD1 (6 bases). In germline, CDR1 is SGHNT, CDR2 YYREEE (reference sequence). The CDR3 extends over 16 amino acids. V lost 0 bases, J lost 4 bases, and 11 bases lay in between. CDR3 DNA: TGTGCCAGCAGCTTGGTTTCAGGGGCAGGGGCCAACGTCCTGACTTTC. Its translation is CASSLVSGAGANVLTF. Filled out from reference TRBV5-4 and TRBJ2-6, the complete variable domain reads ETGVTQSPTHLIKTRGQQVTLRCSSQSGHNTVSWYQQALGQGPQFIFQYYREEENGRGNFPPRFSGLQFPNYSSELNVNALELDDSALYLCASSLVSGAGANVLTFGAGSRLTVL.

The J gene is TRBJ2-7, the V gene TRBV5-4; possibly TRBD1 for D (5 bases). This CDR3 spans 16 amino acids. CDR1 is SGHNT, CDR2 YYREEE, per germline (reference sequence). Trimming removed 0 bases at V and 1 base at J, with 14 bases between. The CDR3 loop reads CASSLGGRVSSYEQYV. In DNA, the CDR3 is TGTGCCAGCAGCTTGGGCGGCAGGGTTTCTTCCTACGAGCAGTACGTC.

This clone was recorded a few times. The chain links TRBV5-6 to TRBJ1-3, with TRBD1 as a possible D gene (6 bases). CDR1 and CDR2 (germline): SGHDT, YYEEEE. This CDR3 is 15 amino acids long. V was shortened by 4 bases and J by 6 bases, with 17 bases between the two germline ends. As DNA, the CDR3 is TGTGCCAGCAGCAAATGGGACATTCCCCCAAACACCATATATTTT. It codes for CASSKWDIPPNTIYF.

This sequence joins TRBV9 and TRBJ1-3; possibly TRBD1 for D (5 bases). V gave up 1 base and J gave up 2 bases, with 7 bases separating them. This CDR3 has 14 residues. The V gene's germline CDR1 is SGDLS and CDR2 YYNGEE. The CDR3 here is CASSVSRAGNTIYF. Written as DNA, the CDR3 is TGTGCCAGCAGCGTAAGCAGGGCTGGAAACACCATATATTTT.

In its sample, this clone was seen a few times. The gene calls are TRBV7-9 and TRBJ1-2, with D possibly matching TRBD1 (5 bases). CDR1 and CDR2 (germline): SEHNR, FQNEAQ (reference sequence). This CDR3 is 14 amino acids long. With 5 bases removed from V and 7 bases from J, the gap between germline ends came to 17 bases. The CDR3 DNA is TGTGCCAGCAGCCCCAAACGGGACCTCTCTGGCTACACCTTC. This encodes CASSPKRDLSGYTF.

V usage is TRBV5-1 and J usage is TRBJ2-3; 11 bases are a match to TRBD2. The CDR3 runs to 17 residues. CDR1 and CDR2 (germline): SGHRS, YFSETQ. V trimming: 0 bases; J trimming: 5 bases; junction bases outside the gene matches: 8. The CDR3 is CASSLEVAGGPVDTQYF. The CDR3, as DNA: TGCGCCAGCAGCTTGGAGGTAGCGGGGGGGCCAGTAGATACGCAGTATTTT. The entire variable domain, with the rest obtained from reference TRBV5-1 and TRBJ2-3, is as follows: KAGVTQTPRYLIKTRGQQVTLSCSPISGHRSVSWYQQTPGQGLQFLFEYFSETQRNKGNFPGRFSGRQFSNSRSEMNVSTLELGDSALYLCASSLEVAGGPVDTQYFGPGTRLTVL.

This chain joins TRBV6-5 and TRBJ1-3, with D maybe TRBD1 (5 bases). CDR3 length: 14 residues. Germline V gene data show CDR1 as MNHEY and CDR2 as SVGAGI. The V and J ends lost 7 bases and 1 base respectively, with 11 bases between them. The CDR3 is CASNLGASGNTIYF. The CDR3 nucleotides read TGTGCCAGCAACCTAGGGGCATCTGGAAACACCATATATTTT.

This clone was observed a few times. Compared with germline, one end of the junction differs, possibly owing to a read error. The chain uses TRBV19 and TRBJ1-2, with D maybe TRBD1 (5 bases). The V gene's germline CDR1 is LNHDA and CDR2 SQIVND (reference sequence). The CDR3 contains 11 residues. CDR3 region: CASTIGDGYTF. CDR3 nucleotides: TGTGCCAGTACTATAGGGGATGGCTACACCTTC.

V gene TRBV20-1 combines with J gene TRBJ2-5; D call uncertain. This CDR3 is built from 10 residues. CDR1 and CDR2 from the germline V gene are DFQATT and SNEGSKA (reference sequence). V lost 1 base, J lost 4 bases, and 1 base lay in between. CDR3 nucleotide sequence: TGCAGTGCTAGAGTAGAGACCCAGTACTTC. Amino acids: CSARVETQYF.